Below, one T cell receptor beta chain is given with its context. The target antigen is unknown. The germline V and J ends were trimmed by 7 bases and 2 bases, with 8 bases remaining between them. Germline V gene sequence: CDR1 MNHNY, CDR2 SVGAGI (reference sequence). The CDR3 extends over 13 amino acids. Data came from immunoSEQ multiplex PCR; TCRdb stores just in-frame clones and leaves some out. The sample consists of hundreds of thousands of clones, 70% to 90% of them appearing once. Treatment here: some 20 received Ad26.COV2.S at low or high dose, single or two shots; roughly 5 received placebo; per-sample allocation not given. Samples analyzed were those drawn on day 63 after the first vaccine or placebo injection. The data stem from a study of Ad26.COV2.S vaccination and SARS-CoV-2 variants. For the study at large: Ad26.COV2.S given intramuscularly, once or twice 56 days apart.

Study-wide results and caveats: Recipients given vaccine exceeded placebo recipients in spike-specific TCR breadth. Substantial breadth was reported for post-vaccination spike-specific CD8+ and CD4+ T cells.

The chain recombines TRBV6-6 with TRBJ1-4; D not resolved. The source material was peripheral blood, sampled in a trial of Ad26.COV2.S vaccine versus placebo. The sequence came from a person between 18 and 65 years old who received the Ad26.COV2.S COVID-19 vaccine or a placebo. The CDR3 bases are TGTGCCAGCACCGCCTGGACTAATGAAAAACTGTTTTTT. It codes for CASTAWTNEKLFF.